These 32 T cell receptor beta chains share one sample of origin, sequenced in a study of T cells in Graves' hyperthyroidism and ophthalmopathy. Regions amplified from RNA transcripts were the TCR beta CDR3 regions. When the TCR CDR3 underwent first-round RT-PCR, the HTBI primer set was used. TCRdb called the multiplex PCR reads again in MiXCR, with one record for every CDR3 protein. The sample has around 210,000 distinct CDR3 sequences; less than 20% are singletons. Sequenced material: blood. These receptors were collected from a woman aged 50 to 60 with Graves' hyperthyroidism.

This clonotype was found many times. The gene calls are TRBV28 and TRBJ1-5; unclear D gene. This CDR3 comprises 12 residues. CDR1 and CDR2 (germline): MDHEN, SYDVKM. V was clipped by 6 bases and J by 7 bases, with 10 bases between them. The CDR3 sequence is CASSLYDQPQHF. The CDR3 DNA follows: TGTGCCAGCAGCCTCTACGACCAGCCCCAGCATTTT.

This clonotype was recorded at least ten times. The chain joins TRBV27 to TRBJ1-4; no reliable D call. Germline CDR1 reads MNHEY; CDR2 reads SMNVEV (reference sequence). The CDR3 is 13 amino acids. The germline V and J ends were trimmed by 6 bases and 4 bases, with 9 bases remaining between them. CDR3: CASRDTNNEKLFF. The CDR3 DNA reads TGTGCCAGCAGAGACACTAATAATGAAAAACTGTTTTTT.

CDR3 coding DNA: TGTGCCAGCAGTTACAACCGGGACAGGGTTTCGGCGACCCAGTACTTC. It specifies CASSYNRDRVSATQYF. V is TRBV6-2 or TRBV6-3 and J is TRBJ2-5, with TRBD1 matching over 9 bases. Germline V CDR1 and CDR2: MNHEY, SVGEGT. The CDR3 consists of 16 residues. V was clipped by 2 bases and J by 7 bases; unmatched bases: 11.

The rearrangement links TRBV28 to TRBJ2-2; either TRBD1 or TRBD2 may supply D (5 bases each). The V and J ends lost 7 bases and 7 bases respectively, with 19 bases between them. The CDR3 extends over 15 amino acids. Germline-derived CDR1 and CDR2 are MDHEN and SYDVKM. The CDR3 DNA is TGTGCCAGCAACCGGCGGGCAGGGCCCGGCGGGGAGCTGTTTTTT. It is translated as CASNRRAGPGGELFF. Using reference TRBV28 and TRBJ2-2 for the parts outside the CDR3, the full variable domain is DVKVTQSSRYLVKRTGEKVFLECVQDMDHENMFWYRQDPGLGLRLIYFSYDVKMKEKGDIPEGYSVSREKKERFSLILESASTNQTSMYLCASNRRAGPGGELFFGEGSRLTVL.

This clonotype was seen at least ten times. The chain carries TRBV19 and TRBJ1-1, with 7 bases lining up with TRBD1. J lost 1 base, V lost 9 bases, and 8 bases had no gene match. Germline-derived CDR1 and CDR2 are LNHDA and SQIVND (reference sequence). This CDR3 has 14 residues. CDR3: CASTHRGKNTEAFF. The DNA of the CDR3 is TGTGCCAGCACCCACAGGGGAAAGAACACTGAAGCTTTCTTT.

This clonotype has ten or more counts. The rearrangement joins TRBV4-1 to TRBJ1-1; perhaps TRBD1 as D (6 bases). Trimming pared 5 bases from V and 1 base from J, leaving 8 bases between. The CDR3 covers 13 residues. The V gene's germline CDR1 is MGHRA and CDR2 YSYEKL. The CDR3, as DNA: TGCGCCAGCAGCAGGGGGGGGAACACTGAAGCTTTCTTT. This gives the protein CASSRGGNTEAFF.

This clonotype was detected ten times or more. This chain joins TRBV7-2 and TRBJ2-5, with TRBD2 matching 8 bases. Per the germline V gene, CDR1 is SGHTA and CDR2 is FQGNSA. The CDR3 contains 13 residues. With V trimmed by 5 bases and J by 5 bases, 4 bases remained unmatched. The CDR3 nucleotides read TGTGCCAGCAGCCCTAGGACTAGCGAGACCCAGTACTTC. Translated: CASSPRTSETQYF.

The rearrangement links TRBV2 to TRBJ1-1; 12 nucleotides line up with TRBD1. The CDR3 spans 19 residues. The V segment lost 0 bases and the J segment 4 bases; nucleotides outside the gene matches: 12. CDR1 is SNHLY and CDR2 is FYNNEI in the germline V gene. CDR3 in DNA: TGTGCCAGCAGTGAAGCGCTTCGGGGACAGGGGGCGCTGGGCACTGAAGCTTTCTTT. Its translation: CASSEALRGQGALGTEAFF. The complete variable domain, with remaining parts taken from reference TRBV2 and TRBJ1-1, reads EPEVTQTPSHQVTQMGQEVILRCVPISNHLYFYWYRQILGQKVEFLVSFYNNEISEKSEIFDDQFSVERPDGSNFTLKIRSTKLEDSAMYFCASSEALRGQGALGTEAFFGQGTRLTVV.

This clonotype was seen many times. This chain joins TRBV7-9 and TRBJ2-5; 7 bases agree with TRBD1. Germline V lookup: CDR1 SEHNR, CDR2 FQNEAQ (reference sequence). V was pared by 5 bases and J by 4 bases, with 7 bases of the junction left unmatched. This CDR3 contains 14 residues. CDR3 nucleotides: TGTGCCAGCAGCCCCGCATCAGGGGGAGAGACCCAGTACTTC. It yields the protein CASSPASGGETQYF.

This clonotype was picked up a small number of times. The CDR3 spells CASSLTVGTGTLVYEQYF. The CDR3 region has the DNA TGTGCCAGCAGCTTAACAGTCGGGACAGGTACTCTTGTCTACGAGCAGTACTTC. The chain is built from TRBV7-8 and TRBJ2-7, with TRBD1 identical over 8 bases. Germline loops: CDR1 SGHVS, CDR2 FQNEAQ. The CDR3 covers 18 residues. With V trimmed by 2 bases and J by 3 bases, 15 bases remained unmatched.

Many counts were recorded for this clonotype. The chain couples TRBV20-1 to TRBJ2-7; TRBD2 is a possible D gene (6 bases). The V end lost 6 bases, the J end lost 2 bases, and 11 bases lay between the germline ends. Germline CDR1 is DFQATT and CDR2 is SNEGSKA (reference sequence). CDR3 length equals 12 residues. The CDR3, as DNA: TGCAGTGCAAAGACTAGTCCCTACGAGCAGTACTTC. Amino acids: CSAKTSPYEQYF.

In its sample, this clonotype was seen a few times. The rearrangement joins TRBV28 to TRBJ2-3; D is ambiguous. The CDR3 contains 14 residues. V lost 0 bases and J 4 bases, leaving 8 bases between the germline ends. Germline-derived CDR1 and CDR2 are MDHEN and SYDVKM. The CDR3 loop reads CASSLWFRPDTQYF. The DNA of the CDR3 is TGTGCCAGCAGTTTATGGTTCAGGCCAGATACGCAGTATTTT.

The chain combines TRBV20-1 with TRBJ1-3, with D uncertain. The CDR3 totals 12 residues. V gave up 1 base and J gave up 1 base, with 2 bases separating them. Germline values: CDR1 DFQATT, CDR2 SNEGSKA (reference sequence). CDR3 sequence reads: CSARGSGNTIYF. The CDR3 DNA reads TGCAGTGCTAGAGGTTCTGGAAACACCATATATTTT.

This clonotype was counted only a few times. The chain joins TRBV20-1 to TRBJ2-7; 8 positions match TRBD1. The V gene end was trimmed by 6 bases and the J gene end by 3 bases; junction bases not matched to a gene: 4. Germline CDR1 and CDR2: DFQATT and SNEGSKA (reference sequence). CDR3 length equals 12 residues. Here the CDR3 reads CSARTGYYEQYF. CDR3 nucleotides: TGCAGTGCCCGGACAGGGTACTACGAGCAGTACTTC.

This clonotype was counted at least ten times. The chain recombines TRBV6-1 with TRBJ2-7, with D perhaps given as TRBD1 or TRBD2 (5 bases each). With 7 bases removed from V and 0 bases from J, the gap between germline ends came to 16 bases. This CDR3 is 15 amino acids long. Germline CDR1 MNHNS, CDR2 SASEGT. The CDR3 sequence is CASMAGARTSYEQYF. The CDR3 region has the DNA TGTGCCAGCATGGCCGGGGCCCGCACCTCCTACGAGCAGTACTTC.

The CDR3, as DNA: TGTGCCAGTAGTCTACCCGTGAGTACTGAAGCTTTCTTT. This translates into CASSLPVSTEAFF. This chain uses TRBV19 with TRBJ1-1; D is unclear. Trimming removed 5 bases from V and 5 bases from J, with 12 bases in between. Germline V gene sequence: CDR1 LNHDA, CDR2 SQIVND (reference sequence). This CDR3 contains 13 residues.

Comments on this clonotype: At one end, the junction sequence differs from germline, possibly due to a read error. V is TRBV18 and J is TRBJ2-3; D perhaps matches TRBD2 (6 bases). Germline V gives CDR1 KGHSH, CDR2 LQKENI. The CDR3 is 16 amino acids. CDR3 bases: TGTGCCAGCTCACCATTTGCGGTAACTAGCACAGATACGCAGTGTTTT. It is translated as CASSPFAVTSTDTQCF.

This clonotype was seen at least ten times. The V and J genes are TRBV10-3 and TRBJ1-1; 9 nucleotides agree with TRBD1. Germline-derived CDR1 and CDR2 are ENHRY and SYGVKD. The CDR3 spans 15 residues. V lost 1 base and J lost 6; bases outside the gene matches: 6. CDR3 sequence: CAISEFGTGLAEAFF. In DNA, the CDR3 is TGTGCCATCAGTGAGTTCGGGACAGGGCTCGCTGAAGCTTTCTTT.

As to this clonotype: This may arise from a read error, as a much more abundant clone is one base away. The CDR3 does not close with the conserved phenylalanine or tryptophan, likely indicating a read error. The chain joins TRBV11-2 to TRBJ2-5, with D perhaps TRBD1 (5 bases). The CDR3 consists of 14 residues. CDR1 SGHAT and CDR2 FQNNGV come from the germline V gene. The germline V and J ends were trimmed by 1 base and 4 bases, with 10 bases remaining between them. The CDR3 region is CASSLAIRGETQYL. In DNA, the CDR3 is TGTGCCAGCAGCTTAGCAATTAGGGGAGAGACCCAGTACCTC.

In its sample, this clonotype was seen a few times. CDR3 sequence reads: CAWSVSGSESQPQHF. The CDR3 bases are TGTGCCTGGAGTGTTTCGGGAAGTGAGAGTCAGCCCCAGCATTTT. The V gene is TRBV30, the J gene TRBJ1-5; D not certain. Germline V lookup: CDR1 GTSNPN, CDR2 SVGIG (reference sequence). V was cut by 0 bases and J by 6 bases, with 15 bases left in between. The CDR3 is 15 amino acids.

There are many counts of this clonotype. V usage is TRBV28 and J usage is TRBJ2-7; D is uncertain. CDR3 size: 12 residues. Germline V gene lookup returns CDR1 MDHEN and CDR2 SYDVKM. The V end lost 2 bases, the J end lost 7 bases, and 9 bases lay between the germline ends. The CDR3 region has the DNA TGTGCCAGCAGTTTAGGGGTCTGGGAGCAGTACTTC. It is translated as CASSLGVWEQYF.

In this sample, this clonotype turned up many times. For the CDR3, the DNA is TGCAGTGCTCCCCGGGACAGGGGGCGCCGGGGCTATGGCTACACCTTC. It translates to CSAPRDRGRRGYGYTF. The chain is built from TRBV20-1 and TRBJ1-2; TRBD1 matches 12 bases. Trimming at V came to 5 bases and at J to 4 bases, leaving 11 bases not matched to a gene. CDR1 and CDR2 (germline): DFQATT, SNEGSKA (reference sequence). CDR3 length: 16 amino acids.

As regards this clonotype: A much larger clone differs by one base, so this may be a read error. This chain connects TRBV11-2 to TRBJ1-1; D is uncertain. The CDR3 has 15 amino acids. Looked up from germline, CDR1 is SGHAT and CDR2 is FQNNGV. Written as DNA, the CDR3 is TGTGCCAGCAGCTTAACGTGGGAATTGAACACTGGAGCTTTCTTT. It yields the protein CASSLTWELNTGAFF. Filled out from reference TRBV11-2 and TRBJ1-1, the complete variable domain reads EAGVAQSPRYKIIEKRQSVAFWCNPISGHATLYWYQQILGQGPKLLIQFQNNGVVDDSQLPKDRFSAERLKGVDSTLKIQPAKLEDSAVYLCASSLTWELNTGAFFGQGTRLTVV.

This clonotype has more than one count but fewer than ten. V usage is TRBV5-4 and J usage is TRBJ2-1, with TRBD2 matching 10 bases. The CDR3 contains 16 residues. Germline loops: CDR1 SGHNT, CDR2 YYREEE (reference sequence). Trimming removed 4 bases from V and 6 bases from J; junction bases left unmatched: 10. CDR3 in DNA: TGTGCCAGCAGCCTGGGTCTAGCGGGAGAGGTCAATGAGCAGTTCTTC. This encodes CASSLGLAGEVNEQFF.

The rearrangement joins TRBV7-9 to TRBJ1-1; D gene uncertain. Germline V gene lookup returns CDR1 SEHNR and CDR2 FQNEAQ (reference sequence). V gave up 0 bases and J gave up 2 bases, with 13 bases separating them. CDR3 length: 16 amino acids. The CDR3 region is CASSLAQGGPNTEAFF. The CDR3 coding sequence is TGTGCCAGCAGCTTAGCGCAAGGAGGGCCCAACACTGAAGCTTTCTTT. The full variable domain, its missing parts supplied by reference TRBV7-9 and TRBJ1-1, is DTGVSQNPRHKITKRGQNVTFRCDPISEHNRLYWYRQTLGQGPEFLTYFQNEAQLEKSRLLSDRFSAERPKGSFSTLEIQRTEQGDSAMYLCASSLAQGGPNTEAFFGQGTRLTVV.

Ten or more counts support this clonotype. The CDR3: CAISEAGYPYEQYF. The CDR3, as DNA: TGTGCCATCAGTGAGGCGGGCTACCCCTACGAGCAGTACTTC. The chain has TRBV10-3 and TRBJ2-7; tentative D call: TRBD2 (5 bases). This CDR3 is built from 14 residues. Germline V lookup: CDR1 ENHRY, CDR2 SYGVKD. V dropped 2 bases and J dropped 2 bases, with 10 bases sitting between them.

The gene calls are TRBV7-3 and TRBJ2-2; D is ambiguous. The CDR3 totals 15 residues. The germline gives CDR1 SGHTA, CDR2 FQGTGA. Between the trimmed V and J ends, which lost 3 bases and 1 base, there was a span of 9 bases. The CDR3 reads CASSLIVGNTGELFF. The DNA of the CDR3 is TGTGCCAGCAGCTTGATTGTAGGGAACACCGGGGAGCTGTTTTTT.

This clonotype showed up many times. The CDR3: CASSLGGSHPYEQYF. Here the CDR3 DNA reads TGTGCCAGCAGCTTAGGGGGTAGCCACCCATACGAGCAGTACTTC. The gene calls are TRBV11-2 and TRBJ2-7; D remains unclear. The CDR3 extends over 15 amino acids. The germline gives CDR1 SGHAT, CDR2 FQNNGV. V lost 1 base to trimming and J lost 4 bases, with 14 bases between them.

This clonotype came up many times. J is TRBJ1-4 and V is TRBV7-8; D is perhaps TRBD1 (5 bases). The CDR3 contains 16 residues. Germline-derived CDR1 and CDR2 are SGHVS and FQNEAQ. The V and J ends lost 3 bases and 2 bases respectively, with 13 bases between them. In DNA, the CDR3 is TGTGCCAGCAGCTTCCGAGGGGACCAGACTAATGAAAAACTGTTTTTT. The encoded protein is CASSFRGDQTNEKLFF.

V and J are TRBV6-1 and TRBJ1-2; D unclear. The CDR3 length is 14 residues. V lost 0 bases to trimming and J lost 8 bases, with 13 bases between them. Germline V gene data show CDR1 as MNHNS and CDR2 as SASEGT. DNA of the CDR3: TGTGCCAGCAGTGAAGCGCACGAGGGAAGGGGCTACACCTTC. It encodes CASSEAHEGRGYTF.

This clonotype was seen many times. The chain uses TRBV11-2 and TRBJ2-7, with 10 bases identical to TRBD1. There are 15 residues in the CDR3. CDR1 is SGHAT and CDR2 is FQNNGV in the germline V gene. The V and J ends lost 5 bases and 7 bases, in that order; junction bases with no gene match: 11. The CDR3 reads CASSIGDRGRGEQYF. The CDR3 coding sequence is TGTGCCAGCAGCATCGGGGACAGGGGAAGGGGGGAGCAGTACTTC.

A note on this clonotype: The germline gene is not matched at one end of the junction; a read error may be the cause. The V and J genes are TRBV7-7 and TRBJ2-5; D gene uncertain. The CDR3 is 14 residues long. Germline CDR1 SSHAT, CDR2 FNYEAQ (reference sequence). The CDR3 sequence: CASSSPGFEETQYF. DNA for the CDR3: TGTGCTAGCAGCTCACCCGGGTTTGAAGAGACCCAGTACTTC. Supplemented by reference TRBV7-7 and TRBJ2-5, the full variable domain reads GAGVSQSPRYKVTKRGQDVTLRCDPISSHATLYWYQQALGQGPEFLTYFNYEAQPDKSGLPSDRFSAERPEGSISTLTIQRTEQRDSAMYRCASSSPGFEETQYFGPGTRLLVL.